This TCR beta chain was documented in a study of T cells in Graves' hyperthyroidism and ophthalmopathy. Whole-study findings and limits: Separation of ophthalmopathy from stable hyperthyroidism was achieved by a 13 V-J model.

Per the germline V gene, CDR1 is KGHSH and CDR2 is LQKENI. V was shortened by 5 bases and J by 6 bases, with 22 bases between the two germline ends. The CDR3 runs to 16 residues. This clonotype was detected a few times. Its antigen is unidentified. RNA transcripts yielded amplified TCR beta CDR3 regions. First-round RT-PCR of the TCR CDR3 relied on the HTBI primer set. TCRdb reprocessed the multiplex PCR reads with MiXCR, giving one entry per CDR3 protein. The data hold hundreds of thousands of distinct CDR3 sequences, with less than 25% observed a single time. This sequence was found in a man younger than 45 with Graves' ophthalmopathy. The V and J genes are TRBV18 and TRBJ1-2; tentative D call: TRBD1 (6 bases). The sequenced sample consisted of blood. The CDR3 DNA sequence: TGTGCCAGCTCATCGCAGAGGGGGGCTCCCACGGATGGCTACACCTTC. Amino acids: CASSSQRGAPTDGYTF.